This T cell receptor beta chain was obtained from a study of control samples from healthy donors and cancer patients. V gave up 4 bases and J gave up 4 bases; unmatched junction bases: 8. The germline V gene encodes CDR1 MNHEY and CDR2 SVGAGI. The CDR3 sequence is 15 residues long. Data came from immunoSEQ multiplex PCR; TCRdb stores just in-frame clones and leaves some out. The sample table sets out fewer than 250,000 clones. Specimen: blood. V is TRBV6-5 and J is TRBJ1-2; 8 nucleotides match TRBD1. The sequence came from a woman aged 25 to 39 in good health. The CDR3 is CASSFHGQGLYGYTF. CDR3 in DNA: TGTGCCAGCAGTTTTCACGGACAGGGCCTCTATGGCTACACCTTC.